A single sample gave rise to the 14 T cell receptor beta chains below, sequenced in a study of cytomegalovirus exposure and HLA in healthy donors. The protocol was immunoSEQ multiplex PCR, while the TCRdb copy is restricted to in-frame clones and leaves out a portion. This table holds under 200,000 clones, about 90% found once. Sample: PBMCs. Receptor source: a woman aged 18 to 35 in good health and CMV-seropositive.

The chain combines TRBV2 with TRBJ1-5; 7 positions agree with TRBD1. After removal of 5 bases from V and 1 base from J, the junction contained 5 bases not matched to a gene. Germline V gene lookup returns CDR1 SNHLY and CDR2 FYNNEI. CDR3 length: 15 residues. The CDR3 region has the DNA TGTGCCAGCAGTTTCGGGACAGAGAGCAATCAGCCCCAGCATTTT. Its protein is CASSFGTESNQPQHF.

DNA of the CDR3: TGTGCCAGCAGTCCGAACCCGCACAGCTCTGGGGCCAACGTCCTGACTTTC. Translation gives CASSPNPHSSGANVLTF. The chain is built from TRBV28 and TRBJ2-6; no reliable D call. The V end was cut by 5 bases, the J end by 0 bases, with 14 bases between. Germline loops: CDR1 MDHEN, CDR2 SYDVKM. The CDR3 totals 17 residues. The complete variable domain, with remaining parts taken from reference TRBV28 and TRBJ2-6, reads DVKVTQSSRYLVKRTGEKVFLECVQDMDHENMFWYRQDPGLGLRLIYFSYDVKMKEKGDIPEGYSVSREKKERFSLILESASTNQTSMYLCASSPNPHSSGANVLTFGAGSRLTVL.

This sequence joins TRBV4-1 and TRBJ2-5; 13 nucleotides agree with TRBD2. V was clipped by 2 bases and J by 2 bases; unmatched bases: 17. Germline V gene lookup returns CDR1 MGHRA and CDR2 YSYEKL. The CDR3 totals 21 residues. The CDR3: CASSQTPAGLAGATTQETQYF. For the CDR3, the DNA is TGCGCCAGCAGCCAAACCCCGGCCGGACTAGCGGGGGCGACAACGCAAGAGACCCAGTACTTC.

This sequence joins TRBV18 and TRBJ1-1, with 8 bases fitting TRBD1. The CDR3 loop spans 12 amino acids. Germline values: CDR1 KGHSH, CDR2 LQKENI. V dropped 4 bases and J dropped 9; count of bases not matched to a gene: 4. The CDR3 sequence: CASSQRTGQAFF. In DNA, the CDR3 is TGTGCCAGCTCACAACGGACAGGGCAAGCTTTCTTT.

This chain links TRBV28 with TRBJ2-7; TRBD2 might be the D (6 bases). The CDR3 has 21 amino acids. CDR1 is MDHEN, CDR2 SYDVKM, per germline. V lost 7 bases to trimming and J lost 6 bases, with 40 bases between them. CDR3 bases: TGTGCCAGCATCGCTACCAAGGCCATCCTCTCTCGGACTATCGGACGGGGCGAGCAGTACTTC. This gives the protein CASIATKAILSRTIGRGEQYF.

V and J are TRBV28 and TRBJ2-7; the match to TRBD2 covers 7 bases. CDR3 length equals 15 residues. V shed 5 bases, J shed 3 bases, and the junction held 10 bases outside the gene matches. Germline CDR1 MDHEN, CDR2 SYDVKM. The CDR3 reads CASSASGEGGYEQYF. In DNA form, the CDR3 reads TGTGCCAGCAGTGCAAGCGGGGAGGGCGGCTACGAGCAGTACTTC.

The rearrangement uses TRBV10-1 and TRBJ1-4, with TRBD1 identical over 10 bases. V was clipped by 5 bases and J by 0 bases; unmatched bases: 9. The germline gives CDR1 WNHNN, CDR2 SYGVQD (reference sequence). The CDR3 loop spans 18 amino acids. CDR3 in DNA: TGCGCCAGCAGTCTTTCCCGGGACAGGGGCCCAACTAATGAAAAACTGTTTTTT. The encoded protein is CASSLSRDRGPTNEKLFF.

This sequence joins TRBV6-5 and TRBJ2-5; D gene uncertain. V lost 4 bases and J lost 1, with 10 bases in between. Germline CDR1 MNHEY, CDR2 SVGAGI. The CDR3 is 14 residues long. CDR3 DNA: TGTGCCAGCAGTTCTGGCCCCTTCCAAGAGACCCAGTACTTC. Amino acids: CASSSGPFQETQYF.

The chain uses TRBV27 and TRBJ2-7; 7 nucleotides align to TRBD1. The germline CDR1 and CDR2 sequences are MNHEY and SMNVEV (reference sequence). CDR3 length equals 16 residues. V lost 3 bases, J lost 5 bases, and 13 bases stayed unmatched. Written as DNA, the CDR3 is TGTGCCAGCAGTTTCCTCAGTACAGGGGATCTGGACGAGCAGTACTTC. Translation: CASSFLSTGDLDEQYF.

The chain carries TRBV11-2 and TRBJ2-5, with D tentatively TRBD1 (6 bases). The CDR3 consists of 12 residues. The germline V gene encodes CDR1 SGHAT and CDR2 FQNNGV. V lost 7 bases, J lost 4 bases, and 10 bases lay in between. Here the CDR3 DNA reads TGTGCCAGCAATAGAGGGGGAGAGACCCAGTACTTC. It is translated as CASNRGGETQYF.

A few counts support this clone. The gene calls are TRBV10-1 and TRBJ2-2; 10 bases align to TRBD1. Germline V gene lookup returns CDR1 WNHNN and CDR2 SYGVQD (reference sequence). The CDR3 runs to 14 residues. The V segment lost 8 bases and the J segment 7 bases; nucleotides outside the gene matches: 7. DNA for the CDR3: TGCGCCAGCTCGACAGGGGGCTCGGACGGGGAGCTGTTTTTT. Amino acid sequence: CASSTGGSDGELFF.

The J gene is TRBJ2-7, the V gene TRBV19, with D hard to call. V was pared by 7 bases and J by 3 bases, with 16 bases between. This CDR3 is built from 14 residues. Looked up from germline, CDR1 is LNHDA and CDR2 is SQIVND (reference sequence). The CDR3 loop is CASKPATGLYEQYF. CDR3 DNA: TGTGCCAGTAAGCCAGCCACTGGGCTCTACGAGCAGTACTTC.

V and J are TRBV30 and TRBJ1-4; D is undetermined. The ends were cut back, 0 bases at V and 5 bases at J, with 13 bases in the middle. The CDR3 sequence is 15 residues long. Germline CDR1 GTSNPN, CDR2 SVGIG (reference sequence). The CDR3 loop reads CAWSVPGANNEKLFF. In DNA, the CDR3 is TGTGCCTGGAGTGTACCAGGTGCTAACAATGAAAAACTGTTTTTT.

The chain employs TRBV13 and TRBJ2-5; weak D call: TRBD1 (6 bases). Trimming cost V 5 bases and J 2 bases, with 9 bases left between them. This CDR3 spans 13 amino acids. CDR1 is PRHDT, CDR2 FYEKMQ, per germline (reference sequence). CDR3 nucleotides: TGTGCCAGCAGCCTGGACAGTCAAGAGACCCAGTACTTC. Translating it yields CASSLDSQETQYF.